This TCR beta chain is drawn from a study of blood T cell repertoires in COVID-19. Whole-study context: PBMCs, B-cell-depleted T cells, or T cells provided the cDNA or gDNA that made up the material.

CDR3 length equals 14 residues. The germline V gene encodes CDR1 SQVTM and CDR2 ANQGSEA. Trimming removed 1 base from V and 7 bases from J; junction bases left unmatched: 8. Using immunoSEQ multiplex PCR, the repertoire was profiled, and TCRdb retains in-frame clones only, with some absent. The repertoire consists of 280,000 or so clones, with over 85% occurring once and the leading ten covering approximately 2.9%. In assigning cohorts, the study relied on participant-reported clinical history. Someone with COVID-19 had been met by exposed participants within 2 weeks before study entry. Sequenced: PBMCs or T cells enriched from blood (not recorded which). This chain uses TRBV29-1 with TRBJ2-5; 8 nucleotides align to TRBD2. The TCR sequence derives from a woman aged 50 to 60 who had been exposed to COVID-19. DNA for the CDR3: TGCAGCGTTGAAGGGGTATCAAGCGGGGGGACCCAGTACTTC. This gives the protein CSVEGVSSGGTQYF.